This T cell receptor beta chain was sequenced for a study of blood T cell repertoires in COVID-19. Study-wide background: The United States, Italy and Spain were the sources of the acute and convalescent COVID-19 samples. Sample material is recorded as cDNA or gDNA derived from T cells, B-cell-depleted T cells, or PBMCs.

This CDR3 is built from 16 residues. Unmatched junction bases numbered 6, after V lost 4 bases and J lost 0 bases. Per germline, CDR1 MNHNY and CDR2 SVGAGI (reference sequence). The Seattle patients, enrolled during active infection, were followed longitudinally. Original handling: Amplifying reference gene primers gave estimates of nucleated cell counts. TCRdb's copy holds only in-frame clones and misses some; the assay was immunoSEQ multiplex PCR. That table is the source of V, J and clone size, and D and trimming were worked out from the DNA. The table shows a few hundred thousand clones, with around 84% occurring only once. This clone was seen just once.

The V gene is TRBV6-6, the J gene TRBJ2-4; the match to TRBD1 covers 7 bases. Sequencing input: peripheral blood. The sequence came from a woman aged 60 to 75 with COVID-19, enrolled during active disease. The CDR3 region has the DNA TGTGCCAGCAGTTCTGGGGACAGAATAGCCAAAAACATTCAGTACTTC. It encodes CASSSGDRIAKNIQYF.